This T cell receptor (beta chain) is drawn from a study of T cell changes during pregnancy in multiple sclerosis. Profiling relied on immunoSEQ multiplex PCR, and the TCRdb table lists in-frame clones only, not all of them. The table includes 90,000 to 100,000 clones, 90% to 95% detected once. The CDR3 contains 15 residues. Trimming cost V 2 bases and J 0 bases; bases outside gene matches: 5. CDR1 and CDR2 (germline): SGDLS, YYNGEE. This sequence was found in a female donor with multiple sclerosis, enrolled in a pregnancy study. The J gene is TRBJ2-7, the V gene TRBV9; 7 bases fit TRBD1. Sample: peripheral blood, taken in the third trimester of pregnancy. DNA of the CDR3: TGTGCCAGCAGCGTCGGACAGGAGAGCTCCTACGAGCAGTACTTC. It is translated as CASSVGQESSYEQYF.